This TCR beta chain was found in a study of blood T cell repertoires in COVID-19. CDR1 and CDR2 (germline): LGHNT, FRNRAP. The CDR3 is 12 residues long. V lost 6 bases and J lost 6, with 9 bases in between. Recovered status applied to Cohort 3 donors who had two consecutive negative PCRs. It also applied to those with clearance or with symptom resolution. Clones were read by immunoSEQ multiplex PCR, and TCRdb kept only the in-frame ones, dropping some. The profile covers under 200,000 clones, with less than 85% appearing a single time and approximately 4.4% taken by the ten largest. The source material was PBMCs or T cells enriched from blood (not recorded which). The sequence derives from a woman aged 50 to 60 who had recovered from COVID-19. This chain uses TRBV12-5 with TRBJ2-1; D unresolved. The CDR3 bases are TGTGCTAGTGGCTCTCTCGGCAATGAGCAGTTCTTC. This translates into CASGSLGNEQFF. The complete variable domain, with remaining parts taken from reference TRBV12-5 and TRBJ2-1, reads DARVTQTPRHKVTEMGQEVTMRCQPILGHNTVFWYRQTMMQGLELLAYFRNRAPLDDSGMPKDRFSAEMPDATLATLKIQPSEPRDSAVYFCASGSLGNEQFFGPGTRLTVL.